The present T cell receptor beta chain was sequenced within a study of shared clonotypes between healthy human individuals. The germline gives CDR1 SNHLY, CDR2 FYNNEI. V was pared by 2 bases and J by 6 bases, with 14 bases between. This CDR3 region has 15 residues. Study-level findings and limits: Naive CD4 clonotypes were shared across several donors at roughly 5%.

The donor population consisted of healthy HIV-negative adults with no recent acute infections or vaccinations. CD4+ cells were split into CD45RA+ naive and CD45RA-negative memory subsets. As regards this clone: Its antigen is unidentified.

Repertoires were generated with immunoSEQ multiplex PCR, while TCRdb's copy carries only in-frame clones and drops some. The table lists roughly 2,300,000 clones, 85% to 95% of them singletons. This TCR was sampled from a man younger than 35 in good health. Some clones in this sample may be carry-over from other donors' samples. The sequencing input was naive CD4+ T cells from PBMCs. Subset here: CD45RA+ positively selected. The V and J genes are TRBV2 and TRBJ1-5; no clear D gene. The CDR3, as DNA: TGTGCCAGCAGTGAACTCCAGGTTTCCAGTCAGCCCCAGCATTTT. It encodes CASSELQVSSQPQHF.